These 17 T cell receptor beta chains came from one sample sequenced in a study of T cell changes during pregnancy in multiple sclerosis. Measured with immunoSEQ multiplex PCR; TCRdb has only the in-frame clones, and not every one. The sample has 40,000 to 60,000 clones; roughly 90% are singletons. The starting material was peripheral blood, obtained in the first trimester of pregnancy. Receptors were obtained from a female donor in good health, enrolled as a control in a pregnancy study.

The gene calls are TRBV6-4 and TRBJ2-3; 8 nucleotides agree with TRBD2. The V gene end was trimmed by 6 bases and the J gene end by 4 bases; junction bases not matched to a gene: 9. CDR1 is MRHNA and CDR2 is SNTAGT in the germline V gene. The CDR3 contains 15 residues. This CDR3 is CASSLGAGEADTQYF. DNA of the CDR3: TGTGCCAGCAGCTTAGGAGCGGGAGAGGCAGATACGCAGTATTTT.

The rearrangement joins TRBV7-2 to TRBJ2-3; 10 bases are a match to TRBD1. CDR3 length: 16 amino acids. Trimming removed 4 bases from V and 3 bases from J; junction bases left unmatched: 7. Germline CDR1 reads SGHTA; CDR2 reads FQGNSA. The CDR3 bases are TGTGCCAGCAGCTGGAGATGGGACAGGGGTACAGATACGCAGTATTTT. This sequence encodes CASSWRWDRGTDTQYF. Based on the CDR3 plus reference TRBV7-2 and TRBJ2-3, the full variable domain is GAGVSQSPSNKVTEKGKDVELRCDPISGHTALYWYRQSLGQGLEFLIYFQGNSAPDKSGLPSDRFSAERTGGSVSTLTIQRTQQEDSAVYLCASSWRWDRGTDTQYFGPGTRLTVL.

CDR3 bases: TGTGCCAGCAGTTTACGACGGAGAGAAGCTTTCTTT. Residues: CASSLRRREAFF. The rearrangement joins TRBV28 to TRBJ1-1; D remains ambiguous. The CDR3 runs to 12 residues. The germline gives CDR1 MDHEN, CDR2 SYDVKM. V lost 2 bases and J lost 8, with 9 bases in between.

In DNA form, the CDR3 reads TGTGCCAGCAGCTCGGATACAGGGAAGGGTGGCTACACCTTC. It encodes CASSSDTGKGGYTF. V usage is TRBV7-2 and J usage is TRBJ1-2, with a tentative D call TRBD1 (6 bases). Germline assignment: CDR1 SGHTA and CDR2 FQGNSA. The CDR3 sequence is 14 residues long. V lost 4 bases and J 7 bases, leaving 16 bases between the germline ends.

V usage is TRBV7-2 and J usage is TRBJ2-3, with 8 bases lining up with TRBD2. The CDR3 covers 16 residues. Germline loops: CDR1 SGHTA, CDR2 FQGNSA. V was clipped by 7 bases and J by 1 base; unmatched bases: 10. The CDR3 bases are TGTGCCAGCACCCCACCCGGGGGGGGTGGCACAGATACGCAGTATTTT. It is translated as CASTPPGGGGTDTQYF.

The chain combines TRBV11-3 with TRBJ2-7; D might be TRBD2 (6 bases). V lost 1 base and J 5 bases, leaving 9 bases between the germline ends. Germline V CDR1 and CDR2: SGHNT, YENEEA. This CDR3 comprises 13 residues. CDR3: CASSLVAGNEQYF. The CDR3 DNA follows: TGTGCCAGCAGCTTAGTGGCGGGAAACGAGCAGTACTTC.

This clone has just one count. The genes are TRBV11-2 and TRBJ2-3, with no clear D. The CDR3 has 14 residues. Germline lookup yields CDR1 SGHAT and CDR2 FQNNGV. V lost 1 base to trimming and J lost 4 bases, with 9 bases between them. Here the CDR3 reads CASSLGDSSDTQYF. In DNA, the CDR3 is TGTGCCAGCAGCTTAGGTGATAGCTCAGATACGCAGTATTTT.

CDR3 bases: TGTGCCAGCAGGCGGGACGGAAGCTCCTACAATGAGCAGTTCTTC. This translates into CASRRDGSSYNEQFF. The V gene is TRBV7-2, the J gene TRBJ2-1, with TRBD2 as a possible D gene (6 bases). The V end lost 6 bases, the J end lost 0 bases, and 12 bases lay between the germline ends. Germline V gene lookup returns CDR1 SGHTA and CDR2 FQGNSA. CDR3 length equals 15 residues.

This chain uses TRBV7-9 with TRBJ2-3, with D maybe TRBD1 (6 bases). Germline CDR1 reads SEHNR; CDR2 reads FQNEAQ (reference sequence). Trimming stripped 6 bases from V and 4 bases from J, with 11 bases between. This CDR3 spans 13 amino acids. This chain's CDR3 is CASRTYRADTQYF. The CDR3 DNA follows: TGTGCCAGCAGAACCTACAGGGCAGATACGCAGTATTTT.

The rearrangement joins TRBV6-6 to TRBJ1-3, with 8 positions matching TRBD1. CDR1 and CDR2 from the germline V gene are MNHNY and SVGAGI (reference sequence). The V gene end was trimmed by 4 bases and the J gene end by 8 bases; junction bases not matched to a gene: 4. The CDR3 spans 13 residues. The CDR3 loop is CASSFLTGDTIYF. The DNA for the CDR3 is TGTGCCAGCAGTTTCCTGACAGGGGACACCATATATTTT.

The V call is TRBV11-3, the J call TRBJ2-5; TRBD1 agrees at 8 bases. The V and J ends lost 5 bases and 2 bases, in that order; junction bases with no gene match: 7. The V gene's germline CDR1 is SGHNT and CDR2 YENEEA. The CDR3 loop spans 15 amino acids. The CDR3: CASSHGTGPQETQYF. For the CDR3, the DNA is TGTGCCAGCAGCCACGGGACAGGTCCGCAAGAGACCCAGTACTTC.

The chain carries TRBV9 and TRBJ2-1; D possibly corresponds to TRBD2 (7 bases). The CDR3 length is 15 residues. Germline loops: CDR1 SGDLS, CDR2 YYNGEE. Trimming took off 3 bases at V and 4 bases at J, with 14 bases between the two ends. In DNA form, the CDR3 reads TGTGCCAGCAGCGGAGGGGGGGGCTGGTACAATGAGCAGTTCTTC. This gives the protein CASSGGGGWYNEQFF.

This clone was seen only a few times. The chain combines TRBV18 with TRBJ2-5; D may be TRBD2 (5 bases). CDR1 and CDR2 from the germline V gene are KGHSH and LQKENI. V gave up 2 bases and J gave up 5 bases, with 6 bases separating them. CDR3 length: 12 amino acids. CDR3 sequence reads: CASSPKRETQYF. The CDR3 DNA is TGTGCCAGCTCACCAAAGCGGGAGACCCAGTACTTC.

The count of this clone is one. The V and J genes are TRBV7-9 and TRBJ1-2; TRBD1 matches at 8 bases. Germline CDR1 reads SEHNR; CDR2 reads FQNEAQ (reference sequence). This CDR3 has 15 amino acids. Trimming at V came to 0 bases and at J to 10 bases, leaving 10 bases not matched to a gene. CDR3 amino acids: CASSLAQGSQGAYTF. CDR3 DNA: TGTGCCAGCAGCTTAGCACAAGGGTCGCAGGGGGCCTACACCTTC. Together with reference TRBV7-9 and TRBJ1-2, the CDR3 gives the full variable domain: DTGVSQNPRHKITKRGQNVTFRCDPISEHNRLYWYRQTLGQGPEFLTYFQNEAQLEKSRLLSDRFSAERPKGSFSTLEIQRTEQGDSAMYLCASSLAQGSQGAYTFGSGTRLTVV.

This clone appeared a single time. V is TRBV6-1 and J is TRBJ2-7; tentative D call: TRBD1 (5 bases). The CDR3 has 13 amino acids. Germline CDR1 is MNHNS and CDR2 is SASEGT. With 5 bases removed from V and 3 bases from J, the gap between germline ends came to 11 bases. The CDR3 loop reads CASSTARDYEQYF. DNA for the CDR3: TGTGCCAGCAGTACGGCCAGGGACTACGAGCAGTACTTC.

The chain links TRBV7-2 to TRBJ1-1; no clear D gene. The CDR3 length is 14 residues. V lost 2 bases and J 1 base, leaving 8 bases between the germline ends. Germline CDR1 reads SGHTA; CDR2 reads FQGNSA. This CDR3 reads CASSLLSGNTEAFF. In DNA, the CDR3 is TGTGCCAGCAGCTTATTGTCCGGGAACACTGAAGCTTTCTTT.

This chain joins TRBV5-1 and TRBJ2-3; D ambiguous. With 4 bases removed from V and 4 bases from J, the gap between germline ends came to 7 bases. The CDR3 has 12 amino acids. Germline lookup yields CDR1 SGHRS and CDR2 YFSETQ. The CDR3 DNA sequence: TGCGCCAGCAGCCGGTACTCAGATACGCAGTATTTT. Protein product: CASSRYSDTQYF. Full variable domain (missing parts from reference TRBV5-1 and TRBJ2-3): KAGVTQTPRYLIKTRGQQVTLSCSPISGHRSVSWYQQTPGQGLQFLFEYFSETQRNKGNFPGRFSGRQFSNSRSEMNVSTLELGDSALYLCASSRYSDTQYFGPGTRLTVL.